This T cell receptor (beta chain) was found in a study of blood T cell repertoires in COVID-19. Study at large: Sources were T cells, B-cell-depleted T cells, or PBMCs; the material itself was cDNA or gDNA.

Per the study methods: Researchers report that nucleated cell counts were estimated from reference gene primer amplification. Some clones are missing from TCRdb's copy, which holds only in-frame ones; the method was immunoSEQ multiplex PCR. V and J calls and clone size are those listed in that table; D and trimming were worked out from the DNA. The sample gives about 230,000 clones, roughly 88% of which show up once; approximately 1.5% is in the top ten. Germline loops: CDR1 SGHNT, CDR2 YENEEA. The CDR3 is 15 residues long. Germline trimming cut 1 base from V and 3 bases from J; bases unmatched to any gene: 6.

The sequence was collected from a woman aged 40 to 49 who had recovered from COVID-19. Sequencing was performed on peripheral blood. The chain links TRBV11-3 to TRBJ2-7; TRBD2 matches 7 bases. CDR3 bases: TGTGCCAGCAGCTTAGTATCCGGGGGGATCTACGAGCAGTACTTC. It specifies CASSLVSGGIYEQYF.